This T cell receptor (beta chain) derives from a study of Ad26.COV2.S vaccination and SARS-CoV-2 variants. The J segment lost 8 bases and the V segment lost 3 bases, leaving 13 bases of the junction unmatched. The CDR3 length is 17 residues. CDR1 SGHDN and CDR2 FVKESK come from the germline V gene. Treatment reported: around 19 received Ad26.COV2.S at low or high dose, single or two shots; several received placebo; per-sample allocation not given. Sample collection was performed on day 63 after the first vaccine or placebo injection. Data came from immunoSEQ multiplex PCR; TCRdb stores just in-frame clones and leaves some out. The sample lists about 350,000 clones; more than 75% were seen once.

This chain links TRBV14 with TRBJ1-6, with 7 bases aligning to TRBD1. The sample here was peripheral blood, taken in a trial of Ad26.COV2.S vaccine versus placebo. The receptor comes from a person aged 18 to 59 who received the Ad26.COV2.S COVID-19 vaccine or a placebo. The CDR3 here is CASSQTTGTVSYSPLHF. The CDR3 nucleotides read TGTGCCAGCAGCCAGACCACCGGGACAGTTTCTTATTCACCCCTCCACTTT.